Listed here are 19 T cell receptor beta chains from one sample, sequenced in a study of blood T cell repertoires in COVID-19. The repertoire was sequenced with immunoSEQ multiplex PCR; TCRdb's copy has only in-frame clones and lacks some. The data contain around 120,000 clones, about 85% of them singletons. The source material was peripheral blood. The receptors here all came from an older man with acute or convalescent COVID-19.

The chain couples TRBV5-1 to TRBJ1-3; no definite D call. Trimming pared 0 bases from V and 0 bases from J, leaving 7 bases between. The CDR3 totals 15 residues. CDR1 and CDR2 (germline): SGHRS, YFSETQ. CDR3 coding DNA: TGCGCCAGCAGCTTGGGCAGAAGCTCTGGAAACACCATATATTTT. It codes for CASSLGRSSGNTIYF.

The genes are TRBV11-2 and TRBJ1-4; TRBD1 matches 7 bases. V lost 1 base and J lost 8; bases outside the gene matches: 4. Looked up from germline, CDR1 is SGHAT and CDR2 is FQNNGV. CDR3 size: 14 residues. The CDR3, as DNA: TGTGCCAGCAGCTTAGGACAGGGTGGAGAAAAACTGTTTTTT. Translation: CASSLGQGGEKLFF. Supplemented by reference TRBV11-2 and TRBJ1-4, the full variable domain reads EAGVAQSPRYKIIEKRQSVAFWCNPISGHATLYWYQQILGQGPKLLIQFQNNGVVDDSQLPKDRFSAERLKGVDSTLKIQPAKLEDSAVYLCASSLGQGGEKLFFGSGTQLSVL.

This chain connects TRBV13 to TRBJ2-7, with D possibly being TRBD1 (7 bases). The V end lost 6 bases, the J end lost 5 bases, and 17 bases lay between the germline ends. Germline assignment: CDR1 PRHDT and CDR2 FYEKMQ (reference sequence). The length of the CDR3 is 14 residues. CDR3: CASSTQGGTDEQYF. The CDR3 DNA sequence: TGTGCCAGCAGTACCCAGGGGGGTACCGACGAGCAGTACTTC. The variable domain in full, with the rest retrieved from reference TRBV13 and TRBJ2-7, is AAGVIQSPRHLIKEKRETATLKCYPIPRHDTVYWYQQGPGQDPQFLISFYEKMQSDKGSIPDRFSAQQFSDYHSELNMSSLELGDSALYFCASSTQGGTDEQYFGPGTRLTVT.

The table lists this clone with a few counts. This chain uses TRBV6-1 with TRBJ1-3, with D unresolved. Germline V gene sequence: CDR1 MNHNS, CDR2 SASEGT. The germline V and J ends were trimmed by 2 bases and 0 bases, with 14 bases remaining between them. The CDR3 length is 17 residues. In DNA form, the CDR3 reads TGTGCCAGCAGTGAATACTCTTTTACGAGCTCTGGAAACACCATATATTTT. As protein: CASSEYSFTSSGNTIYF.

In DNA form, the CDR3 reads TGTGCCAGCAGCCCTGGGGCAGGGGGGTCCTCCTACGAGCAGTACTTC. Translated: CASSPGAGGSSYEQYF. The V and J genes are TRBV9 and TRBJ2-7, with D possibly being TRBD1 (7 bases). V lost 4 bases and J 0 bases, leaving 17 bases between the germline ends. The CDR3 extends over 16 amino acids. Germline lookup yields CDR1 SGDLS and CDR2 YYNGEE.

This sequence joins TRBV18 and TRBJ1-1; maybe TRBD1 (5 bases). This CDR3 has 16 amino acids. Trimming stripped 3 bases from V and 5 bases from J, with 19 bases between. Per germline, CDR1 KGHSH and CDR2 LQKENI. The CDR3 loop reads CASSPPRPTGDTEAFF. CDR3 nucleotides: TGTGCCAGCTCACCCCCAAGGCCAACAGGTGATACTGAAGCTTTCTTT.

The chain uses TRBV11-3 and TRBJ1-1; TRBD1 agrees at 8 bases. Germline assignment: CDR1 SGHNT and CDR2 YENEEA. V was clipped by 5 bases and J by 0 bases; unmatched bases: 11. This CDR3 has 17 residues. The CDR3 DNA sequence: TGTGCCAGCAGCCCCAGGGGGCGGACGACTATGAACACTGAAGCTTTCTTT. Translation gives CASSPRGRTTMNTEAFF.

This chain joins TRBV4-1 and TRBJ2-1; possible D gene TRBD2, 5 bases. The CDR3 contains 15 residues. V gave up 4 bases and J gave up 1 base, with 11 bases separating them. The germline V gene has CDR1 MGHRA and CDR2 YSYEKL. CDR3 protein: CASSLRSGSYNEQFF. In DNA, the CDR3 is TGCGCCAGCAGCCTCCGGAGCGGATCCTACAATGAGCAGTTCTTC.

The rearrangement joins TRBV5-1 to TRBJ1-1; D possibly corresponds to TRBD1 (5 bases). V lost 4 bases and J lost 1, with 23 bases in between. The CDR3 runs 18 residues. Germline CDR1 is SGHRS and CDR2 is YFSETQ. CDR3 sequence: CASSPSLDRGGRNTEAFF. CDR3 DNA: TGCGCCAGCAGCCCCTCCCTGGACCGCGGGGGGAGGAACACTGAAGCTTTCTTT. Full variable domain (missing parts from reference TRBV5-1 and TRBJ1-1): KAGVTQTPRYLIKTRGQQVTLSCSPISGHRSVSWYQQTPGQGLQFLFEYFSETQRNKGNFPGRFSGRQFSNSRSEMNVSTLELGDSALYLCASSPSLDRGGRNTEAFFGQGTRLTVV.

The V and J genes are TRBV29-1 and TRBJ2-7; D might be TRBD2 (5 bases). Trimming pared 4 bases from V and 6 bases from J, leaving 19 bases between. CDR3 length: 14 residues. CDR1 and CDR2 (germline): SQVTM, ANQGSEA. CDR3 nucleotide sequence: TGCAGCGTTGCTCTTTATGGCCGGGATTCCGAGCAGTACTTC. It codes for CSVALYGRDSEQYF.

CDR3 nucleotide sequence: TGTGCCAGCAGCCTCCAAGGGGGCAGAGCTAACTATGGCTACACCTTC. Translating it yields CASSLQGGRANYGYTF. The rearrangement joins TRBV3-1 (or the pseudogene TRBV3-2) to TRBJ1-2; TRBD1 aligns across 7 bases. V shed 4 bases, J shed 0 bases, and the junction held 8 bases outside the gene matches. Germline V gene lookup returns CDR1 LGHDT and CDR2 YNNKEL (reference sequence). The CDR3 sequence is 16 residues long.

The V and J genes are TRBV7-2 and TRBJ2-7, with 10 bases that match TRBD2. The trim removed 1 base at V and 1 base at J, leaving 10 bases unmatched. The CDR3 totals 18 residues. CDR1 is SGHTA and CDR2 is FQGNSA in the germline V gene. The CDR3: CASSLVPSSGGRSYEQYF. CDR3 bases: TGTGCCAGCAGCTTAGTCCCCAGTAGCGGGGGGCGTTCCTACGAGCAGTACTTC.

In nucleotides, the CDR3 is TGTGCCAGCATGGGGGGAAGTGGAAACACCATATATTTT. Its translation is CASMGGSGNTIYF. The gene calls are TRBV6-6 and TRBJ1-3; possible D gene TRBD1, 5 bases. Germline V gives CDR1 MNHNY, CDR2 SVGAGI (reference sequence). V gave up 7 bases and J gave up 3 bases, with 10 bases separating them. The length of the CDR3 is 13 residues.

The rearrangement links TRBV18 to TRBJ1-5; D unclear. CDR1 and CDR2 (germline): KGHSH, LQKENI. V lost 2 bases, J lost 0 bases, and 5 bases lay in between. The CDR3 is 14 residues long. The CDR3 region is CASSPYGSNQPQHF. For the CDR3, the DNA is TGTGCCAGCTCACCATACGGTAGCAATCAGCCCCAGCATTTT.

This chain joins TRBV5-1 and TRBJ1-3, with D maybe TRBD1 (5 bases). Germline assignment: CDR1 SGHRS and CDR2 YFSETQ. The CDR3 sequence is 15 residues long. Trimming cost V 0 bases and J 3 bases, with 10 bases left between them. This chain's CDR3 is CASSLEWGDGNTIYF. The DNA for the CDR3 is TGCGCCAGCAGCTTGGAGTGGGGGGATGGAAACACCATATATTTT.

The chain is built from TRBV7-9 and TRBJ2-5; D unclear. Germline CDR1 reads SEHNR; CDR2 reads FQNEAQ (reference sequence). The CDR3 consists of 13 residues. Deletions cut 7 bases from V and 1 base from J, with 10 bases between. The CDR3 sequence is CASNPTAQETQYF. As DNA, the CDR3 is TGTGCCAGCAACCCCACAGCCCAAGAGACCCAGTACTTC. Using reference TRBV7-9 and TRBJ2-5 for the parts outside the CDR3, the full variable domain is DTGVSQNPRHKITKRGQNVTFRCDPISEHNRLYWYRQTLGQGPEFLTYFQNEAQLEKSRLLSDRFSAERPKGSFSTLEIQRTEQGDSAMYLCASNPTAQETQYFGPGTRLLVL.

The chain uses TRBV6-5 and TRBJ2-3, with a weak D call TRBD2 (7 bases). Trimming removed 5 bases from V and 4 bases from J, with 16 bases in between. The CDR3 is 15 amino acids. CDR1 is MNHEY and CDR2 is SVGAGI in the germline V gene. CDR3 region: CASSPGRGGADTQYF. Here the CDR3 DNA reads TGTGCCAGCAGTCCCGGCAGGGGAGGGGCAGATACGCAGTATTTT.

The rearrangement uses TRBV7-9 and TRBJ1-2; D is possibly TRBD1 (5 bases). CDR1 is SEHNR, CDR2 FQNEAQ, per germline (reference sequence). The CDR3 runs 14 residues. V shed 4 bases and J shed 1 base, with 10 bases lying between them. CDR3 in amino acids: CASSYARVNYGYTF. The CDR3 nucleotides read TGTGCCAGCAGCTACGCCAGGGTTAACTATGGCTACACCTTC.

The J gene is TRBJ1-4, the V gene TRBV7-9; 8 bases are a match to TRBD1. CDR3 size: 18 residues. CDR1 SEHNR and CDR2 FQNEAQ come from the germline V gene (reference sequence). J gave up 0 bases and V 5 bases, and 11 bases lay outside the gene matches. CDR3: CASSTWGQAYATNEKLFF. Written as DNA, the CDR3 is TGTGCCAGCAGCACCTGGGGACAGGCCTATGCAACTAATGAAAAACTGTTTTTT.